This T cell receptor beta chain was captured by sequencing in a study of cytomegalovirus exposure and HLA in healthy donors. Background on the study: T cells numbering about 200 million yielded some 100 million unique TCR beta sequences in an earlier analysis.

Primers: 60 Vbeta forward and 13 Jbeta reverse. Profiled with immunoSEQ multiplex PCR; TCRdb holds only in-frame clones, not every one. Of 100,000 to 150,000 clones listed, approximately 72% were seen once; the top ten hold 2.5% to 3%. General study points: The authors enumerated 150 to 200 TCR beta chains as linked to cytomegalovirus. A later analysis linked a missense DCLRE1C variant to TCR beta V- and J-gene trimming.

Note on this clone: Antigen unknown.

The CDR3 is 17 amino acids. The ends lost 2 bases at V and 8 bases at J; junction bases unmatched: 11. Germline CDR1 SGHVS, CDR2 FQNEAQ. V is TRBV7-8 and J is TRBJ2-1, with 11 bases matching TRBD2. This TCR was sampled from a human donor in good health. Material for sequencing was PBMCs. CDR3 nucleotides: TGTGCCAGCAGCTTACTCGTAGGGCTAGCGGGGGGTTATGAGCAGTTCTTC. It specifies CASSLLVGLAGGYEQFF. Based on the CDR3 plus reference TRBV7-8 and TRBJ2-1, the full variable domain is GAGVSQSPRYKVAKRGQDVALRCDPISGHVSLFWYQQALGQGPEFLTYFQNEAQLDKSGLPSDRFFAERPEGSVSTLKIQRTQQEDSAVYLCASSLLVGLAGGYEQFFGPGTRLTVL.